The 10 T cell receptor beta chains below come from one sample, sequenced in a study of PD-L1 blockade in urothelial cancer. Using immunoSEQ multiplex PCR, the repertoire was profiled, and TCRdb retains in-frame clones only, with some absent. Of some 80,000 clones listed, approximately 86% are singletons. The sequences come from PBMCs, collected around atezolizumab (anti-PD-L1) treatment. These receptors all stem from a woman aged 70-85 years with urothelial cancer.

V gene TRBV28 combines with J gene TRBJ1-1; D might be TRBD1 (5 bases). This CDR3 contains 16 residues. The V gene's germline CDR1 is MDHEN and CDR2 SYDVKM. V lost 2 bases and J lost 5, with 18 bases in between. The CDR3 nucleotides read TGTGCCAGCAGTTTAACGGGGACTCAACCGGGGACTGAAGCTTTCTTT. It encodes CASSLTGTQPGTEAFF.

J is TRBJ2-7 and V is TRBV11-2; maybe TRBD2 (5 bases). The CDR3 totals 12 residues. The germline gives CDR1 SGHAT, CDR2 FQNNGV. Deletions cut 5 bases from V and 3 bases from J, with 8 bases between. CDR3 bases: TGTGCCAGCAGCGAACTAGGCTACGAGCAGTACTTC. This gives the protein CASSELGYEQYF.

This clone was recorded once. This chain connects TRBV6-5 to TRBJ2-7; maybe TRBD1 (5 bases). The V gene's germline CDR1 is MNHEY and CDR2 SVGAGI. The V gene lost 4 bases and the J gene lost 1 base, with 11 bases spanning the gap. This CDR3 has 14 amino acids. The CDR3 nucleotides read TGTGCCAGCAGTTCTCCAGGGCCGTCCTACGAGCAGTACTTC. Encoded protein: CASSSPGPSYEQYF.

The chain joins TRBV7-9 to TRBJ1-5; D might be TRBD1 (5 bases). Germline V gives CDR1 SEHNR, CDR2 FQNEAQ (reference sequence). Trimming stripped 4 bases from V and 7 bases from J, with 17 bases between. The CDR3 is made up of 15 amino acids. In DNA form, the CDR3 reads TGTGCCAGCAGCTCGAATGGGCAGGGCAGACAGCCCCAGCATTTT. This codes for CASSSNGQGRQPQHF.

Worth noting for this clone: The same CDR3 is also encoded by other DNA sequences in this sample. The chain links TRBV9 to TRBJ1-1; 7 bases agree with TRBD1. CDR3 length equals 15 residues. V was clipped by 4 bases and J by 0 bases; unmatched bases: 6. CDR1 is SGDLS and CDR2 is YYNGEE in the germline V gene. The CDR3 here is CASSPRTGMNTEAFF. In DNA form, the CDR3 reads TGTGCCAGCAGCCCCCGGACAGGAATGAACACTGAAGCTTTCTTT.

The CDR3 region is CASRPDTSTYTIYF. CDR3 DNA: TGTGCCAGCAGACCTGACACTTCCACATACACCATATATTTT. The chain combines TRBV7-6 with TRBJ1-3; D is unresolved. This CDR3 comprises 14 residues. V gave up 6 bases and J gave up 8 bases, with 17 bases separating them. Germline V gene data show CDR1 as SGHVS and CDR2 as FNYEAQ.

This sequence joins TRBV13 and TRBJ2-1, with TRBD1 matching over 8 bases. Germline CDR1 is PRHDT and CDR2 is FYEKMQ (reference sequence). The ends lost 6 bases at V and 3 bases at J; junction bases unmatched: 7. The CDR3 has 15 amino acids. CDR3 region: CASRPRDRSYNEQFF. As DNA, the CDR3 is TGTGCCAGCAGACCCCGGGACAGGAGCTACAATGAGCAGTTCTTC.

This chain connects TRBV18 to TRBJ2-2, with a weak D call TRBD1 (6 bases). From germline, CDR1 is KGHSH and CDR2 LQKENI. V was shortened by 3 bases and J by 5 bases, with 13 bases between the two germline ends. This CDR3 region has 15 residues. CDR3 in DNA: TGTGCCAGCTCACCCCTCAGGACAGAGACCGGGGAGCTGTTTTTT. It is translated as CASSPLRTETGELFF.

This rearrangement joins TRBV5-1 to TRBJ1-1; tentatively, D is TRBD1 (5 bases). V lost 0 bases and J 1 base, leaving 7 bases between the germline ends. CDR3 length equals 14 residues. The germline gives CDR1 SGHRS, CDR2 YFSETQ. CDR3 amino acids: CASSLGQTNTEAFF. In DNA, the CDR3 is TGCGCCAGCAGCTTGGGACAGACGAACACTGAAGCTTTCTTT.

The chain combines TRBV11-2 with TRBJ2-3, with a possible D match to TRBD2 (7 bases). The length of the CDR3 is 15 residues. V was trimmed by 1 base and J by 8 bases, leaving 16 bases between them. Germline V CDR1 and CDR2: SGHAT, FQNNGV. This CDR3 reads CASSLGGGPRGTQYF. As DNA, the CDR3 is TGTGCCAGCAGCTTAGGCGGGGGCCCCAGGGGTACGCAGTATTTT. The whole variable domain, filled in from reference TRBV11-2 and TRBJ2-3, reads EAGVAQSPRYKIIEKRQSVAFWCNPISGHATLYWYQQILGQGPKLLIQFQNNGVVDDSQLPKDRFSAERLKGVDSTLKIQPAKLEDSAVYLCASSLGGGPRGTQYFGPGTRLTVL.